Listed below are T cell receptor beta chains from one sample, sequenced in a study of CD8+ T cells in alopecia areata. TCRdb's copy holds only in-frame clones and misses some; the assay was immunoSEQ multiplex PCR. The data hold hundreds of thousands of clones, with 45% to 70% observed a single time. The specimen comprised CD4+ T cells sorted from blood, sampled between weeks 51 and 52, from a patient treated with tofacitinib. The receptors stem from a human donor with alopecia areata. Both conserved end residues are part of each CDR3. The order of the fields is D gene, J gene, V gene, clone size, CDR3 protein, CDR3 DNA. A D gene is named only where the DNA matches it firmly. Clone size is shown for a subset of rows, as once, few, many or a class of expanded clone.

>NA|TRBJ2-1|TRBV2|NA
CATVGNEQFF
TGTGCCACGGTTGGCAATGAGCAGTTCTTC
>NA|TRBJ2-2|TRBV7-2|NA
CASSLSVFPGGANTGELFF
TGTGCCAGCAGCCTTAGTGTGTTTCCGGGGGGCGCGAACACCGGGGAGCTGTTTTTT
>NA|TRBJ2-3|TRBV20-1|once
CSAPGADTQYF
TGCAGTGCCCCGGGGGCAGATACGCAGTATTTT
>NA|TRBJ2-1|TRBV5-1|NA
CASSSAVAGRHNEQFF
TGCGCCAGCAGCTCGGCGGTGGCAGGGCGACACAATGAGCAGTTCTTC
>TRBD1|TRBJ2-7|TRBV5-1|once
CASSPGTGALQQYF
TGCGCCAGCAGCCCGGGGACAGGGGCATTGCAGCAGTACTTC
>NA|TRBJ2-1|TRBV5-1|NA
CASSDRVGREQFF
TGCGCCAGCAGCGACCGAGTGGGGCGTGAGCAGTTCTTC
>NA|TRBJ2-5|TRBV9|few
CASSVSTPAETQYF
TGTGCCAGCAGCGTATCTACGCCAGCGGAGACCCAGTACTTC
>NA|TRBJ1-6|TRBV7-2|once
CASSLTPGNSPLHF
TGTGCCAGCAGCTTAACCCCGGGGAATTCACCCCTCCACTTT
>NA|TRBJ1-3|TRBV30|NA
CAWSPGVGNTIYF
TGTGCCTGGAGTCCAGGGGTTGGAAACACCATATATTTT
>TRBD1|TRBJ1-6|TRBV27|NA
CASSLFPQQGGNSPLHF
TGTGCCAGCAGCCTGTTCCCCCAACAGGGGGGAAATTCACCCCTCCACTTT
>NA|TRBJ2-2|TRBV5-6|NA
CASTLGSSNTGELFF
TGTGCCAGCACCTTAGGCTCTTCGAACACCGGGGAGCTGTTTTTT
>NA|TRBJ2-7|TRBV18|NA
CASSPGRTVSYEQYF
TGTGCCAGCTCACCTGGACGGACAGTCTCCTACGAGCAGTACTTC
>NA|TRBJ1-1|TRBV13|NA
CASSWRKGGGTEAFF
TGTGCCAGCAGCTGGAGAAAGGGGGGTGGCACTGAAGCTTTCTTT
>NA|TRBJ2-3|TRBV29-1|few
CSAGVSTDTQYF
TGCAGCGCCGGGGTTAGCACAGATACGCAGTATTTT
>NA|TRBJ1-5|TRBV2|NA
CASSGPAGNQPQHF
TGTGCCAGCAGTGGGCCAGCAGGCAATCAGCCCCAGCATTTT
>TRBD2|TRBJ2-7|TRBV10-3|NA
CAISEAGNEQYF
TGTGCCATCAGTGAAGCGGGGAACGAGCAGTACTTC
>NA|TRBJ2-1|TRBV7-9|NA
CASSSNTGLNEQFF
TGTGCCAGCAGCTCTAACACAGGGCTCAATGAGCAGTTCTTC
>NA|TRBJ1-3|TRBV29-1|NA
CSIPGFGNTIYF
TGCAGCATCCCGGGCTTCGGAAACACCATATATTTT
>NA|TRBJ2-7|TRBV2|NA
CASQDDRLSYEQYF
TGTGCCTCCCAGGACGACAGGCTTTCCTACGAGCAGTACTTC
>TRBD1|TRBJ2-5|TRBV7-2|few
CASSRRGLETQYF
TGTGCCAGCAGCCGAAGGGGGCTAGAGACCCAGTACTTC
>NA|TRBJ2-6|TRBV9|NA
CASSGGMGRSGANVLTF
TGTGCCAGCAGCGGCGGGATGGGCCGCTCTGGGGCCAACGTCCTGACTTTC
>NA|TRBJ2-7|TRBV5-1|NA
CASSLNADEQYF
TGCGCCAGCAGCTTGAATGCGGACGAGCAGTACTTC
>NA|TRBJ1-1|TRBV4-1|NA
CASSQASGAEAFF
TGCGCCAGCAGCCAAGCATCGGGGGCTGAAGCTTTCTTT
>NA|TRBJ1-1|TRBV4-2|NA
CASSRLAGWDTEAFF
TGTGCCAGCAGCCGTCTGGCGGGGTGGGACACTGAAGCTTTCTTT
>NA|TRBJ1-5|TRBV11-1|NA
CASSLQGNQPQHF
TGTGCCAGCAGCTTACAGGGCAATCAGCCCCAGCATTTT
>NA|TRBJ1-4|TRBV27|many
CASKPGMVLTTNEKLFF
TGTGCCAGCAAGCCCGGGATGGTCTTAACAACTAATGAAAAACTGTTTTTT
>NA|TRBJ1-1|TRBV7-9|few
CASSLAVIQGHTEAFF
TGTGCCAGCAGCTTAGCGGTTATTCAGGGTCACACTGAAGCTTTCTTT
>NA|TRBJ2-3|TRBV18|many
CASSPLSADTQYF
TGTGCCAGCTCACCTTTGTCAGCAGATACGCAGTATTTT
>TRBD1|TRBJ1-1|TRBV30|NA
CAWSVDRATEAFF
TGTGCCTGGAGTGTAGACAGGGCGACTGAAGCTTTCTTT
>NA|TRBJ2-1|TRBV4-1|NA
CASSHRPMSSYNEQFF
TGCGCCAGCAGCCACCGACCTATGAGCTCCTACAATGAGCAGTTCTTC
>NA|TRBJ2-2|TRBV30|NA
CAWSVRRSGELFF
TGTGCCTGGAGTGTACGACGAAGCGGGGAGCTGTTTTTT
>NA|TRBJ1-2|TRBV7-9|NA
CASSPGRSPYGYTF
TGTGCCAGCAGCCCAGGACGGTCCCCCTATGGCTACACCTTC
>NA|TRBJ1-5|TRBV6-5|NA
CASRAGGNQPQHF
TGTGCCAGCAGGGCAGGGGGCAATCAGCCCCAGCATTTT
>TRBD1|TRBJ1-6|TRBV6-5|NA
CASRDRGSSPLHF
TGTGCCAGCAGAGACAGGGGAAGTTCACCCCTCCACTTT
>NA|TRBJ2-7|TRBV25-1|few
CASSDLIYEQYF
TGTGCCAGCAGTGACCTCATCTACGAGCAGTACTTC
>NA|TRBJ2-1|TRBV5-4|once
CASSRRNEQFF
TGTGCCAGCAGCAGGAGGAATGAGCAGTTCTTC
>NA|TRBJ1-2|TRBV20-1|NA
CSVGGYTF
TGCAGTGTTGGGGGCTACACCTTC
>NA|TRBJ2-1|TRBV6-5|NA
CASTNPGRHNEQFF
TGTGCCAGCACCAACCCAGGACGACACAATGAGCAGTTCTTC
>NA|TRBJ1-6|TRBV4-1|NA
CASSQLLTGYNSPLHF
TGCGCCAGCAGCCAGTTGCTAACAGGCTATAATTCACCCCTCCACTTT
>TRBD1|TRBJ1-5|TRBV10-3|NA
CAISPDRETQHF
TGTGCCATCAGTCCGGACAGGGAGACCCAGCATTTT
>NA|TRBJ1-5|TRBV15|NA
CATSRDNSNQPQHF
TGTGCCACCAGCAGAGATAACAGTAATCAGCCCCAGCATTTT
>NA|TRBJ2-5|TRBV7-9|NA
CASSLGGSAETQYF
TGTGCCAGCAGCTTAGGAGGGTCTGCGGAGACCCAGTACTTC
>NA|TRBJ2-6|TRBV5-1|few
CASSLGQGGAGANVLTF
TGCGCCAGCAGCTTGGGACAGGGAGGTGCTGGGGCCAACGTCCTGACTTTC
>NA|TRBJ2-2|TRBV9|NA
CASSANRLSTGELFF
TGTGCCAGCAGCGCGAACAGGCTCTCCACCGGGGAGCTGTTTTTT
>NA|TRBJ2-1|TRBV5-4|few
CASTHGSKAGNNEQFF
TGTGCCAGCACCCACGGGTCGAAGGCGGGTAACAATGAGCAGTTCTTC